This T cell receptor beta chain was sequenced in a study of blood T cell repertoires in COVID-19. Study-wide background: Sites across the United States, Italy and Spain contributed samples from acute and convalescent COVID-19. From T cells, B-cell-depleted T cells, or PBMCs came the material, which was cDNA or gDNA.

Patients from Seattle were sampled longitudinally, starting during active infection. Per the study methods: Using reference gene primer amplification, nucleated cell counts were estimated. Measured with immunoSEQ multiplex PCR; TCRdb has only the in-frame clones, and not every one. Clone size and the V and J calls come from that table; the DNA yielded D and trimming. The sample holds hundreds of thousands of clones; approximately 90% are singletons and the top ten take 6.3%. V gave up 5 bases and J gave up 4 bases; unmatched junction bases: 10. From germline, CDR1 is SGHVS and CDR2 FQNEAQ. CDR3 length equals 15 residues.

Material: peripheral blood. The clonotype comes from a woman between 25 and 40 years old with COVID-19, enrolled during active disease. This chain uses TRBV7-8 with TRBJ1-1, with 7 bases identical to TRBD1. The CDR3 protein is CASSTTGVEGTEAFF. The CDR3 DNA is TGTGCCAGCAGCACCACAGGGGTGGAGGGCACTGAAGCTTTCTTT.